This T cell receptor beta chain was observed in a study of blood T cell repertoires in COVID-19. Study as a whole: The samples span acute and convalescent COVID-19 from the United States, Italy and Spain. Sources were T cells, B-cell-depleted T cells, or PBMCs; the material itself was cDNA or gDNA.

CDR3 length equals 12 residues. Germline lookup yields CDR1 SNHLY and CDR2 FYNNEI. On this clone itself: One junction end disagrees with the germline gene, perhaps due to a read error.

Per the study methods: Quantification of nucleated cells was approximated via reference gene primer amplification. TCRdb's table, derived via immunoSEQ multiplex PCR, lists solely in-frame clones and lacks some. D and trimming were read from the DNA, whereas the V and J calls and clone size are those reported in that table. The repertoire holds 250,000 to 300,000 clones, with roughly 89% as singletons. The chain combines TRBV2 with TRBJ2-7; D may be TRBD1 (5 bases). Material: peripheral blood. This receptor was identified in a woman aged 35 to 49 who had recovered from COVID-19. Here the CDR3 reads CASSDAGPWMRF. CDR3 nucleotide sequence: TGTGCCAGCAGTGACGCAGGGCCCTGGATGAGGTTC.